This TCR beta chain was profiled in a study of vaccination and CD4 T cells after COVID-19. In the study overall: Convalescent study patients returned SARS-CoV-2 positive nasal swab PCR results, with 8 to 10 mild cases and one severe.

V shed 6 bases, J shed 5 bases, and the junction held 7 bases outside the gene matches. Germline V gene lookup returns CDR1 SGHRS and CDR2 YFSETQ. CDR3 size: 14 residues. March to December 2020 was the span of positive PCR dates, which predated US Alpha, Beta and Delta variants. This clonotype was seen a single time. Each CDR3 protein is one row after TCRdb ran MiXCR on the PCR reads. Here the sample spans some 18,000 distinct CDR3 sequences, 62% being singletons. This sequence originates from a human donor who had recovered from COVID-19. Sequenced here: CD4+ T cells from blood, sampled before SARS-CoV-2 vaccination. This sequence joins TRBV5-1 and TRBJ2-7, with 11 bases fitting TRBD2. The CDR3 DNA is TGCGCCAGCACCCCACTAGCGGGAGTCGACGAGCAGTACTTC. It specifies CASTPLAGVDEQYF.